The 18 T cell receptor beta chains reported below all come from one sample, sequenced in a study of blood T cell repertoires in COVID-19. Sequencing was performed with immunoSEQ multiplex PCR; in TCRdb, only in-frame clones are kept and a portion is missing. The sample records over 200,000 clones, 70% to 90% being singletons. The sample taken for sequencing was peripheral blood. The receptor source for this set is a woman aged 70-85 years with active or convalescent COVID-19.

This chain joins TRBV5-6 and TRBJ2-1; 7 bases align to TRBD2. J gave up 0 bases and V 6 bases, and 6 bases lay outside the gene matches. Per germline, CDR1 SGHDT and CDR2 YYEEEE. The CDR3 consists of 15 residues. CDR3 region: CASTWGGSSYNEQFF. As DNA, the CDR3 is TGTGCCAGCACCTGGGGAGGGAGCTCCTACAATGAGCAGTTCTTC.

This chain links TRBV10-3 with TRBJ2-5; TRBD2 aligns across 12 bases. The junction had 5 bases not matched to a gene; V was cut back by 2 bases and J by 4 bases. CDR3 length: 16 residues. Germline V CDR1 and CDR2: ENHRY, SYGVKD. CDR3 residues: CAISEASGGARETQYF. CDR3 in DNA: TGTGCCATCAGTGAGGCTAGCGGGGGGGCCCGAGAGACCCAGTACTTC.

The rearrangement joins TRBV19 to TRBJ2-2, with D possibly TRBD1 on 5 matching bases. The CDR3 is made up of 14 amino acids. V lost 6 bases and J lost 4, with 12 bases in between. The V gene's germline CDR1 is LNHDA and CDR2 SQIVND (reference sequence). This chain's CDR3 is CASRGRASTGELFF. The CDR3 coding sequence is TGTGCCAGTAGGGGCAGGGCTTCCACCGGGGAGCTGTTTTTT.

The rearrangement links TRBV24-1 to TRBJ2-1, with a possible D match to TRBD1 (5 bases). Trimming left V 3 bases short and J 9 bases short, with 14 bases between. The germline gives CDR1 KGHDR, CDR2 SFDVKD. CDR3 length: 14 residues. CDR3 DNA: TGTGCCACCAGTGATCCCGCAGGGCACAGTGAGCAGTTCTTC. Translation gives CATSDPAGHSEQFF.

A single count supports this clone. The chain couples TRBV10-3 to TRBJ2-2; TRBD2 agrees at 8 bases. The CDR3 contains 16 residues. In germline, CDR1 is ENHRY, CDR2 SYGVKD. V gave up 10 bases and J gave up 0 bases; unmatched junction bases: 10. This chain's CDR3 is CATAPAGGANTGELFF. The CDR3 DNA follows: TGTGCCACCGCGCCCGCGGGGGGTGCGAACACCGGGGAGCTGTTTTTT.

The chain employs TRBV19 and TRBJ2-7, with TRBD1 as a possible D gene (5 bases). The CDR3 runs to 15 residues. Looked up from germline, CDR1 is LNHDA and CDR2 is SQIVND (reference sequence). V dropped 2 bases and J dropped 2 bases, with 13 bases sitting between them. This chain's CDR3 is CASSIQTRQPYEQYF. CDR3 nucleotides: TGTGCCAGTAGTATACAGACGAGACAGCCCTACGAGCAGTACTTC.

This sequence joins TRBV5-8 and TRBJ2-7; 10 bases map to TRBD1. The CDR3 consists of 15 residues. J was trimmed by 7 bases and V by 4 bases; bases with no gene match: 11. Germline V gene lookup returns CDR1 SGHTS and CDR2 YDEGEE. CDR3 amino acids: CASSGWGTGASEQYF. For the CDR3, the DNA is TGTGCCAGCAGCGGCTGGGGGACAGGGGCGTCAGAGCAGTACTTC.

The chain joins TRBV7-6 to TRBJ2-3; D is perhaps TRBD1 (5 bases). V was pared by 6 bases and J by 2 bases, with 21 bases between. Germline-derived CDR1 and CDR2 are SGHVS and FNYEAQ. This CDR3 is 17 amino acids long. In DNA form, the CDR3 reads TGTGCCAGCAGTCATAAGGAAAGGGGCCGGTACACAGATACGCAGTATTTT. This translates into CASSHKERGRYTDTQYF.

J is TRBJ2-1 and V is TRBV5-1; 7 bases match TRBD1. The CDR3 runs 16 residues. Germline lookup yields CDR1 SGHRS and CDR2 YFSETQ. The J segment lost 9 bases and the V segment lost 2 bases, leaving 14 bases of the junction unmatched. This CDR3 is CASSLTGLSGGSEQFF. CDR3 nucleotide sequence: TGCGCCAGCAGCTTAACAGGACTGTCAGGGGGTAGTGAGCAGTTCTTC.

The J gene is TRBJ2-2, the V gene TRBV24-1; 8 positions agree with TRBD1. CDR3 length: 16 residues. V shed 4 bases, J shed 2 bases, and the junction held 5 bases outside the gene matches. The V gene's germline CDR1 is KGHDR and CDR2 SFDVKD. The CDR3 loop is CATSDPTGVNTGELFF. The CDR3 DNA reads TGTGCCACCAGTGACCCGACAGGGGTTAACACCGGGGAGCTGTTTTTT.

Written as DNA, the CDR3 is TGTGCCAGCACCCTCCCCCCAAGCGGCTTATCCACAGATACGCAGTATTTT. Amino acid sequence: CASTLPPSGLSTDTQYF. The rearrangement uses TRBV25-1 and TRBJ2-3; tentatively, D is TRBD2 (5 bases). The length of the CDR3 is 17 residues. Trimming cost V 7 bases and J 2 bases, with 22 bases left between them. Germline V gene data show CDR1 as MGHDK and CDR2 as SYGVNS. Using reference TRBV25-1 and TRBJ2-3 for the parts outside the CDR3, the full variable domain is EADIYQTPRYLVIGTGKKITLECSQTMGHDKMYWYQQDPGMELHLIHYSYGVNSTEKGDLSSESTVSRIRTEHFPLTLESARPSHTSQYLCASTLPPSGLSTDTQYFGPGTRLTVL.

This chain joins TRBV5-1 and TRBJ2-2, with TRBD1 as a possible D gene (5 bases). This CDR3 has 15 residues. Trimming removed 2 bases at V and 5 bases at J, with 13 bases between. Germline V gives CDR1 SGHRS, CDR2 YFSETQ. CDR3 amino acids: CASSFGSRATGELFF. CDR3 nucleotides: TGCGCCAGCAGCTTCGGTTCCAGGGCTACCGGGGAGCTGTTTTTT.

For this clone: Other DNA sequences in the sample encode the same CDR3. This rearrangement joins TRBV2 to TRBJ2-3; tentative D call: TRBD2 (5 bases). This CDR3 has 12 amino acids. V lost 3 bases, J lost 4 bases, and 5 bases lay in between. In germline, CDR1 is SNHLY, CDR2 FYNNEI. CDR3 loop: CASSERADTQYF. The CDR3 DNA reads TGTGCCAGCAGTGAGAGGGCAGATACGCAGTATTTT.

This clone showed up just a few times. V and J are TRBV10-2 and TRBJ2-7; 9 bases map to TRBD1. V shed 7 bases and J 3 bases; nucleotides not matched to a gene: 4. Per germline, CDR1 WSHSY and CDR2 SAAADI. This CDR3 has 13 residues. The chain's CDR3 is CASKTGQGYEQYF. For the CDR3, the DNA is TGCGCCAGCAAAACGGGACAGGGCTACGAGCAGTACTTC.

In this sample, this clone turned up once. This chain joins TRBV19 and TRBJ1-2; 10 bases line up with TRBD1. This CDR3 has 16 amino acids. The germline V gene has CDR1 LNHDA and CDR2 SQIVND (reference sequence). With V trimmed by 5 bases and J by 5 bases, 11 bases remained unmatched. The DNA for the CDR3 is TGTGCCAGTAGTCCCATTGGGACAGGGGCCATGTATGGCTACACCTTC. Residues: CASSPIGTGAMYGYTF.

The chain uses TRBV6-1 and TRBJ2-7, with 11 bases fitting TRBD1. This CDR3 comprises 15 residues. The ends lost 5 bases at V and 0 bases at J; junction bases unmatched: 3. Per the germline V gene, CDR1 is MNHNS and CDR2 is SASEGT. For the CDR3, the DNA is TGTGCCAGCAGTTTCGGACAGGGGGCCTCCTACGAGCAGTACTTC. Residues: CASSFGQGASYEQYF.

The count of this clone is one. J is TRBJ2-1 and V is TRBV5-6; a weak D match, TRBD2 (6 bases). The V gene's germline CDR1 is SGHDT and CDR2 YYEEEE. The length of the CDR3 is 14 residues. The V and J ends lost 0 bases and 5 bases respectively, with 9 bases between them. The CDR3 is CASSLGGIHNEQFF. The CDR3 region has the DNA TGTGCCAGCAGCTTGGGCGGGATTCACAATGAGCAGTTCTTC.

This sequence joins TRBV18 and TRBJ1-5, with 7 nucleotides matching TRBD1. With V trimmed by 6 bases and J by 0 bases, 14 bases remained unmatched. Germline V gives CDR1 KGHSH, CDR2 LQKENI. This CDR3 contains 18 residues. The CDR3 DNA follows: TGTGCCAGCTCCCGGGGACAGTGGTCTCCGGATAGCAATCAGCCCCAGCATTTT. This sequence encodes CASSRGQWSPDSNQPQHF.